A single sample gave rise to the 5 T cell receptor beta chains below, sequenced in a study of blood T cell repertoires in COVID-19. Libraries were prepared by immunoSEQ multiplex PCR; TCRdb keeps only in-frame clonotypes and omits some of them. The sample shows about 74,000 clones, 84% of them seen only once. Sequencing used peripheral blood. The receptors derive from a man aged 70-80 years with acute or convalescent COVID-19.

The chain couples TRBV6-5 to TRBJ2-5; 7 nucleotides align to TRBD1. The CDR3 consists of 14 residues. V trimming: 5 bases; J trimming: 1 base; junction bases outside the gene matches: 4. Germline loops: CDR1 MNHEY, CDR2 SVGAGI. CDR3 loop: CASSTWTGQETQYF. The CDR3 bases are TGTGCCAGCAGTACCTGGACAGGCCAAGAGACCCAGTACTTC.

This chain joins TRBV9 and TRBJ2-3; possible D gene TRBD1, 5 bases. The CDR3 totals 17 residues. CDR1 and CDR2 (germline): SGDLS, YYNGEE. V lost 0 bases and J 1 base, leaving 15 bases between the germline ends. CDR3 loop: CASSVEAGNVRTDTQYF. The CDR3 DNA reads as TGTGCCAGCAGCGTAGAGGCAGGGAACGTCCGCACAGATACGCAGTATTTT.

The chain is built from TRBV3-1 (or the pseudogene TRBV3-2) and TRBJ2-3; perhaps TRBD1 as D (5 bases). The CDR3 extends over 14 amino acids. The germline V and J ends were trimmed by 1 base and 2 bases, with 7 bases remaining between them. Germline V lookup: CDR1 LGHDT, CDR2 YNNKEL (reference sequence). The CDR3 nucleotides are TGTGCCAGCAGCCAAGTCAGGGCCACAGATACGCAGTATTTT. It is translated as CASSQVRATDTQYF.

The chain carries TRBV2 and TRBJ2-1; 15 nucleotides match TRBD2. The CDR3 is made up of 15 amino acids. In germline, CDR1 is SNHLY, CDR2 FYNNEI. The V segment lost 6 bases and the J segment 8 bases; nucleotides outside the gene matches: 5. In nucleotides, the CDR3 is TGTGCCAGCAGAGGGACTAGCGGGGGGTTTGATGAGCAGTTCTTC. Protein product: CASRGTSGGFDEQFF.

As regards this clone: Other DNA sequences of this sample code for an identical CDR3. V and J are TRBV24-1 and TRBJ2-2, with 7 bases fitting TRBD2. In germline, CDR1 is KGHDR, CDR2 SFDVKD. Trimming cost V 5 bases and J 5 bases; bases outside gene matches: 4. This CDR3 spans 14 amino acids. The chain's CDR3 is CATSGPGGTGELFF. The CDR3 nucleotides read TGTGCCACCAGTGGTCCGGGAGGAACCGGGGAGCTGTTTTTT.